The 28 T cell receptor beta chains in this list originate from one sample, sequenced in a study of regulatory T cells in long-lasting Graves disease. With iRepertoire HTBI primers and Arm-PCR of CDR3 regions, TCR beta libraries were built. TCRdb used MiXCR to reprocess the multiplex PCR reads, holding one entry per CDR3 protein. Found here are 650,000 to 850,000 distinct CDR3 sequences, around 30% of them singletons; the top ten hold about 42%. Stated time point: persistent/refractory GD, antithyroid drugs over 5 years with positive TRAb. Researchers made the TCR library from RNA that was extracted from PBMCs. Sequencing was performed on peripheral blood mononuclear cells (PBMCs), taken when the disease was refractory, from a patient treated with antithyroid drugs. The receptor set was obtained from a female donor with Graves disease.

This clonotype was seen a handful of times. V usage is TRBV5-6 and J usage is TRBJ2-2, with 11 bases identical to TRBD1. The CDR3 has 16 residues. Germline assignment: CDR1 SGHDT and CDR2 YYEEEE. The J segment lost 1 base and the V segment lost 3 bases, leaving 2 bases of the junction unmatched. The CDR3: CASSWGQGGNTGELFF. CDR3 DNA sequence: TGTGCCAGCAGCTGGGGACAGGGGGGGAACACCGGGGAGCTGTTTTTT.

The chain combines TRBV6-2 or TRBV6-3 with TRBJ1-4, with D possibly matching TRBD1 (5 bases). Germline CDR1 is MNHEY and CDR2 is SVGEGT. V lost 5 bases and J 8 bases, leaving 18 bases between the germline ends. This CDR3 is 15 amino acids long. The CDR3 loop reads CASSNLGGWREKLFF. The CDR3 bases are TGTGCCAGCAGTAACTTGGGGGGATGGAGAGAAAAACTGTTTTTT.

The V gene is TRBV20-1, the J gene TRBJ1-5, with 9 bases that match TRBD1. The CDR3 spans 14 residues. V was pared by 3 bases and J by 4 bases, with 4 bases of the junction left unmatched. CDR1 and CDR2 (germline): DFQATT, SNEGSKA (reference sequence). CDR3 amino acids: CSASQGQGNQPQHF. For the CDR3, the DNA is TGCAGTGCTAGCCAAGGACAGGGGAATCAGCCCCAGCATTTT.

The rearrangement joins TRBV14 to TRBJ2-1, with 8 bases identical to TRBD2. V lost 2 bases to trimming and J lost 7 bases; unmatched junction nucleotides: 10. The CDR3 is 16 residues long. Germline V gene lookup returns CDR1 SGHDN and CDR2 FVKESK. CDR3 nucleotide sequence: TGTGCCAGCAGCCAATTGTTACTAGCGGACCGAAATGAGCAGTTCTTC. It codes for CASSQLLLADRNEQFF.

The V gene is TRBV27, the J gene TRBJ1-1; D unclear. The CDR3 is made up of 14 amino acids. CDR1 is MNHEY, CDR2 SMNVEV, per germline (reference sequence). Trimming shortened V by 3 bases and J by 7 bases, and 15 bases separated the two germline ends. The CDR3 loop is CASSFTFGLNEAFF. The CDR3 bases are TGTGCCAGCAGTTTCACCTTCGGGCTTAATGAAGCTTTCTTT.

The V and J genes are TRBV7-3 and TRBJ2-5; D may be TRBD1 (5 bases). This CDR3 has 15 amino acids. Germline CDR1 reads SGHTA; CDR2 reads FQGTGA. V was clipped by 0 bases and J by 5 bases, with 13 bases between them. The CDR3 is CASSLTGRSRETQYF. DNA for the CDR3: TGTGCCAGCAGCTTAACGGGGCGATCTAGGGAGACCCAGTACTTC.

The gene calls are TRBV12-3 or TRBV12-4 and TRBJ1-1; possibly TRBD1 for D (6 bases). CDR3 length: 14 residues. Trimming removed 4 bases at V and 3 bases at J, with 12 bases between. The CDR3 reads CASSYRALDTEAFF. CDR3 nucleotide sequence: TGTGCCAGCAGTTACAGGGCCCTCGACACTGAAGCTTTCTTT.

This rearrangement joins TRBV30 to TRBJ2-2, with 9 bases that match TRBD1. The CDR3 runs 16 residues. With 7 bases clipped from V and 1 base from J, the junction kept 10 bases outside the gene matches. Germline CDR1 reads GTSNPN; CDR2 reads SVGIG (reference sequence). CDR3 bases: TGTGCCTCAACCCGGACAGGGGAGTTGAACACCGGGGAGCTGTTTTTT. Its protein is CASTRTGELNTGELFF.

The gene calls are TRBV7-9 and TRBJ2-7; D is perhaps TRBD2 (6 bases). This CDR3 spans 15 amino acids. Trimming cost V 4 bases and J 1 base, with 14 bases left between them. Germline V CDR1 and CDR2: SEHNR, FQNEAQ (reference sequence). In nucleotides, the CDR3 is TGTGCCAGCAGCTCTCCGGGACTTCCATCCTACGAGCAGTACTTC. Amino acid sequence: CASSSPGLPSYEQYF.

This clonotype has ten or more counts. This chain links TRBV28 with TRBJ1-6; the D gene is possibly TRBD1 (6 bases). V lost 5 bases and J 6 bases, leaving 14 bases between the germline ends. CDR3 length equals 15 residues. Germline V gene sequence: CDR1 MDHEN, CDR2 SYDVKM. The CDR3 is CASSSGGGGNSPLHF. Written as DNA, the CDR3 is TGTGCCAGCAGTAGCGGCGGGGGCGGTAATTCACCCCTCCACTTT.

This clonotype was detected ten times or more. V is TRBV28 and J is TRBJ1-6, with 7 nucleotides matching TRBD1. The CDR3 spans 15 residues. Germline trimming cut 6 bases from V and 0 bases from J; bases unmatched to any gene: 2. CDR1 is MDHEN, CDR2 SYDVKM, per germline. For the CDR3, the DNA is TGTGCCAGCAGGGGACAGAGCTCCTATAATTCACCCCTCCACTTT. Encoded protein: CASRGQSSYNSPLHF.

V usage is TRBV20-1 and J usage is TRBJ2-5, with TRBD2 matching 8 bases. Germline assignment: CDR1 DFQATT and CDR2 SNEGSKA (reference sequence). Germline trimming cut 7 bases from V and 4 bases from J; bases unmatched to any gene: 2. This CDR3 has 11 amino acids. The CDR3 DNA reads TGCAGTGTCCTAGCGGGAGAGACCCAGTACTTC. Protein product: CSVLAGETQYF.

Only a few counts were recorded for this clonotype. V gene TRBV7-3 combines with J gene TRBJ2-7, with D perhaps assigned TRBD1 or TRBD2 (6 bases each). V lost 5 bases and J 3 bases, leaving 20 bases between the germline ends. The CDR3 contains 16 residues. Germline values: CDR1 SGHTA, CDR2 FQGTGA. CDR3: CASSPPISGGFYEQYF. The CDR3 DNA sequence: TGTGCCAGCAGCCCCCCGATATCCGGGGGCTTCTACGAGCAGTACTTC. Based on the CDR3 plus reference TRBV7-3 and TRBJ2-7, the full variable domain is GAGVSQTPSNKVTEKGKYVELRCDPISGHTALYWYRQSLGQGPEFLIYFQGTGAADDSGLPNDRFFAVRPEGSVSTLKIQRTERGDSAVYLCASSPPISGGFYEQYFGPGTRLTVT.

A few counts support this clonotype. V gene TRBV6-1 combines with J gene TRBJ1-1, with TRBD1 identical over 7 bases. Unmatched junction bases numbered 7, after V lost 10 bases and J lost 2 bases. Germline V lookup: CDR1 MNHNS, CDR2 SASEGT. The CDR3 has 13 residues. CDR3: CAIRRGRNTEAFF. The CDR3 nucleotides read TGTGCCATTCGAAGGGGGCGAAACACTGAAGCTTTCTTT.

The rearrangement uses TRBV2 and TRBJ2-7, with D maybe TRBD2 (5 bases). The CDR3 has 15 residues. V lost 4 bases, J lost 7 bases, and 20 bases lay in between. Looked up from germline, CDR1 is SNHLY and CDR2 is FYNNEI. The CDR3 bases are TGTGCCAGCAGTGTAAGTCAGGCCCATTCGGGGGAGCAGTACTTC. Protein sequence: CASSVSQAHSGEQYF.

This clonotype was observed many times. This chain joins TRBV7-9 and TRBJ1-1; tentative D call: TRBD1 (6 bases). CDR3 length: 17 amino acids. The germline gives CDR1 SEHNR, CDR2 FQNEAQ (reference sequence). Trimming removed 0 bases from V and 7 bases from J, with 21 bases in between. In DNA, the CDR3 is TGTGCCAGCAGCTTAGCGTCTGGGGGCAAGGGTGCACATGAAGCTTTCTTT. Translated: CASSLASGGKGAHEAFF.

This clonotype was found a few times. This chain connects TRBV27 to TRBJ1-6, with 9 bases lining up with TRBD1. This CDR3 spans 15 amino acids. Germline CDR1 MNHEY, CDR2 SMNVEV (reference sequence). V gave up 6 bases and J gave up 7 bases; unmatched junction bases: 7. The DNA of the CDR3 is TGTGCCAGCAGAGGACAGGGGACTTTGAATTCACCCCTCCACTTT. Residues: CASRGQGTLNSPLHF.

This clonotype was seen repeatedly, ten times or more. The rearrangement joins TRBV2 to TRBJ1-6; D possibly corresponds to TRBD1 (6 bases). Trimming took off 6 bases at V and 8 bases at J, with 17 bases between the two ends. Germline V CDR1 and CDR2: SNHLY, FYNNEI. This CDR3 has 15 amino acids. The CDR3 sequence: CASSERRGLHSPLHF. Here the CDR3 DNA reads TGTGCCAGCAGCGAAAGGAGGGGGTTGCATTCACCCCTCCACTTT.

This clonotype occurred once. This chain uses TRBV7-3 with TRBJ2-1; maybe TRBD2 (7 bases). Germline CDR1 is SGHTA and CDR2 is FQGTGA. Trimming removed 3 bases at V and 0 bases at J, with 15 bases between. The CDR3 runs 17 residues. The CDR3, as DNA: TGTGCCAGCAGCTTCCTAGGGGGGAGGGCCTCCTACAATGAGCAGTTCTTC. It translates to CASSFLGGRASYNEQFF.

This clonotype has ten or more counts. The chain links TRBV6-5 to TRBJ1-6, with D perhaps TRBD1 (5 bases). Trimming left V 0 bases short and J 0 bases short, with 12 bases between. Germline CDR1 reads MNHEY; CDR2 reads SVGAGI. The CDR3 covers 18 residues. The CDR3 here is CASSYSAGYGSYNSPLHF. The CDR3 nucleotides read TGTGCCAGCAGTTACTCAGCAGGGTACGGCTCCTATAATTCACCCCTCCACTTT.

The chain employs TRBV3-1 and TRBJ1-2, with a weak D call TRBD1 (5 bases). CDR3 length: 17 amino acids. Trimming left V 0 bases short and J 1 base short, with 15 bases between. The germline CDR1 and CDR2 sequences are LGHDT and YNNKEL (reference sequence). As DNA, the CDR3 is TGTGCCAGCAGCCAAGACTCCATCGGACAACGTAACTATGGCTACACCTTC. Amino acid sequence: CASSQDSIGQRNYGYTF.

This clonotype appeared a few times. This sequence joins TRBV12-5 and TRBJ1-5, with D tentatively TRBD1 (6 bases). Germline V gene data show CDR1 as LGHNT and CDR2 as FRNRAP. V was cut by 1 base and J by 7 bases, with 11 bases left in between. This CDR3 is built from 14 residues. The CDR3 nucleotides are TGTGCTAGTGGTTTGGGGGACACTGGCCAGCCCCAGCATTTT. This translates into CASGLGDTGQPQHF.

This chain uses TRBV29-1 with TRBJ1-1, with 7 bases lining up with TRBD1. This CDR3 contains 13 residues. The germline CDR1 and CDR2 sequences are SQVTM and ANQGSEA. The trim removed 7 bases at V and 7 bases at J, leaving 12 bases unmatched. The CDR3, as DNA: TGCAGCGCCAAGGCTGCAGGGGGGATTGAAGCTTTCTTT. Translation gives CSAKAAGGIEAFF.

In its sample, this clonotype was seen a few times. The V and J genes are TRBV6-2 or TRBV6-3 and TRBJ1-1; a possible D gene is TRBD1 (5 bases). CDR3 length: 16 residues. Trimming removed 0 bases at V and 1 base at J, with 12 bases between. From germline, CDR1 is MNHEY and CDR2 SVGEGT. The CDR3 sequence is CASSYSLGVRNTEAFF. The DNA for the CDR3 is TGTGCCAGCAGTTACTCGCTAGGGGTCAGGAACACTGAAGCTTTCTTT.

The gene calls are TRBV27 and TRBJ1-2; no clear D gene. Trimming took 2 bases from V and 13 from J, leaving 20 bases between them. Germline CDR1 MNHEY, CDR2 SMNVEV (reference sequence). The CDR3 has 14 residues. CDR3 sequence (DNA): TGTGCCAGCAGTTTAACTCCCAGGCCGAAGCCGCCCACCTTC. Its translation: CASSLTPRPKPPTF.

This clonotype was counted ten times or more. This sequence joins TRBV13 and TRBJ1-4; D might be TRBD1 (6 bases). With 5 bases removed from V and 0 bases from J, the gap between germline ends came to 7 bases. The CDR3 sequence is 14 residues long. The germline V gene has CDR1 PRHDT and CDR2 FYEKMQ (reference sequence). The CDR3 DNA follows: TGTGCCAGCAGCGACAGGTCAACTAATGAAAAACTGTTTTTT. Its protein product is CASSDRSTNEKLFF.

The chain joins TRBV30 to TRBJ1-5; weak D call: TRBD1 (6 bases). This CDR3 spans 14 amino acids. CDR1 and CDR2 (germline): GTSNPN, SVGIG (reference sequence). Trimming shortened V by 1 base and J by 1 base, and 8 bases separated the two germline ends. CDR3 coding DNA: TGTGCCTGGAGTGCAGGACAGAGCAATCAGCCCCAGCATTTT. This codes for CAWSAGQSNQPQHF.

Only a few counts were recorded for this clonotype. CDR3 protein: CASSRGRSEAFF. The CDR3 region has the DNA TGTGCCAGCAGCCGGGGAAGATCTGAAGCTTTCTTT. The chain has TRBV5-6 and TRBJ1-1, with unresolved D. CDR1 and CDR2 (germline): SGHDT, YYEEEE. Trimming removed 4 bases at V and 6 bases at J, with 10 bases between. The CDR3 is 12 amino acids. Looking up the rest from reference TRBV5-6 and TRBJ1-1 gives the full variable domain: DAGVTQSPTHLIKTRGQQVTLRCSPKSGHDTVSWYQQALGQGPQFIFQYYEEEERQRGNFPDRFSGHQFPNYSSELNVNALLLGDSALYLCASSRGRSEAFFGQGTRLTVV.